The 13 T cell receptor beta chains reported below all come from one sample, sequenced in a study of tissue T cells after allogeneic stem cell transplantation. Here immunoSEQ multiplex PCR was the method, and the copy in TCRdb shows in-frame clones only, minus some. Of 4,000 to 4,500 clones in the sample, over 40% were seen once. Indicated time point: mouse harvest day 14 after allogeneic transplant. Mouse grafts combined 10^7 T-cell-depleted bone marrow cells with 10^6 splenic CD5+ T cells. The sequenced sample consisted of lymph node tissue. The receptors were gathered from a female BALB/c mouse given C57BL/6 T cells with graft-versus-host disease after an allogeneic hematopoietic cell transplant.

Note on this clone: Any gene name here is a mouse gene name. The CDR3 end is not reached by the read, which stops 1 residue before it; the germline J gene fills it in. V gene TRBV2 combines with J gene TRBJ2-1; D gene unclear. Looked up from germline, CDR1 is LGHNA and CDR2 is YSYQKL. Trimming pared 5 bases from V and 5 bases from J, leaving 7 bases between. This CDR3 has 12 residues. The CDR3 region is CASSEPDAEQFF. The CDR3 bases that were read are TGTGCCAGCAGCGAACCGGATGCTGAGCAGTTC.

This clone is judged medium-sized. The listed genes are named as in mouse. Read sequence stops 1 residue before the CDR3 end, and the germline J gene provides the missing end. This chain uses TRBV15 with TRBJ2-4; D ambiguous. The CDR3 length is 12 residues. Trimming stripped 1 base from V and 4 bases from J, with 3 bases between. The V gene's germline CDR1 is SGHND and CDR2 FRSKSL. The sequenced part of the CDR3 DNA is TGTGCCAGCAGTTTAGACAAAAACACCTTGTAC. It encodes CASSLDKNTLY. The CDR3 in its entirety is CASSLDKNTLYF.

About this clone: Gene names follow the mouse nomenclature. Coverage ceases 1 residue before the CDR3 finishes, and the germline J gene fills in the end. The chain couples TRBV26 to TRBJ1-1, with D perhaps TRBD1 (5 bases). The CDR3 has 14 residues. Between the trimmed V and J ends, which lost 2 bases and 4 bases, there was a span of 11 bases. Germline V gene data show CDR1 as KGHPV and CDR2 as FQNQEV (reference sequence). CDR3 bases read: TGTGCCAGCAGTCTGCGGCAGGGAGGCACAGAAGTCTTC. This translates into CASSLRQGGTEVF. The whole CDR3 sequence reads CASSLRQGGTEVFF.

For this clone: Gene names and germline refer to mouse. The CDR3 end lies 1 residue beyond the end of the read and is filled in from the germline J gene. The V call is TRBV3, the J call TRBJ2-2; D gene uncertain. V was cut by 2 bases and J by 0 bases, with 4 bases left in between. The CDR3 has 14 residues. Germline V lookup: CDR1 SNHLY, CDR2 FYNGKV (reference sequence). This chain's CDR3 is CASSLSPNTGQLYF. The sequenced CDR3 bases are TGTGCCAGCAGCTTATCTCCAAACACCGGGCAGCTCTAC.

As for this clone: Gene names are mouse gene names. The read ends 1 residue early relative to the CDR3; the germline J gene fills the gap. The chain combines TRBV3 with TRBJ2-5, with D perhaps matching TRBD1 (5 bases). The CDR3 runs 14 residues. Germline assignment: CDR1 SNHLY and CDR2 FYNGKV (reference sequence). Deletions cut 3 bases from V and 2 bases from J, with 9 bases between. Partial CDR3 DNA: TGTGCCAGCAGCTTCCAGGGCTCCCAAGACACCCAGTAC. Encoded protein: CASSFQGSQDTQY. In full, the CDR3 reads CASSFQGSQDTQYF.

Comments on this clone: All gene names here are mouse names. The CDR3 region is CTCSARQISYNSPLYF. The sequenced part of the CDR3 DNA is TGCACCTGCAGTGCAAGACAAATTTCCTATAATTCGCCCCTCTAC. The chain joins TRBV1 to TRBJ1-6; D is ambiguous. The read finishes 1 residue shy of the CDR3 end, and the germline J gene is used to complete it. TRBJ1-6 is known as an ORF, though its function is uncertain. From germline, CDR1 is NSQYPW and CDR2 LRSPGD (reference sequence). V lost 2 bases to trimming and J lost 0 bases, with 8 bases between them. The CDR3 is 16 residues long.

As concerns this clone: Each gene name is a mouse one. The DNA ends 1 residue before the CDR3 does, and the rest of the CDR3 is filled in from the germline J gene. The chain employs TRBV2 and TRBJ1-1; the D is unclear. This CDR3 comprises 15 residues. Trimming pared 3 bases from V and 0 bases from J, leaving 11 bases between. Germline loops: CDR1 LGHNA, CDR2 YSYQKL. The CDR3 spells CASSQMGTANTEVFF. CDR3 DNA (partial): TGTGCCAGCAGCCAGATGGGTACAGCAAACACAGAAGTCTTC.

This clone ranks as large. Germline and genes: mouse. The read terminates 1 residue ahead of where the CDR3 ends, so the germline J gene completes it. The chain uses TRBV4 and TRBJ2-7; no firm D call. The CDR3 length is 13 residues. Germline V lookup: CDR1 LGHDT, CDR2 YNNKQL (reference sequence). V was cut by 3 bases and J by 4 bases, with 10 bases left in between. The CDR3 spells CASSYRAPYEQYF. CDR3 DNA (partial): TGTGCCAGCAGCTACCGGGCCCCTTATGAACAGTAC.

This clone was seen only a few times. Mouse names are used for the genes. Read coverage stops 1 residue before the CDR3 terminus; the germline J gene supplies the remainder. The V call is TRBV3, the J call TRBJ1-4; a possible D gene is TRBD1 (6 bases). CDR1 SNHLY and CDR2 FYNGKV come from the germline V gene (reference sequence). Trimming took off 6 bases at V and 3 bases at J, with 8 bases between the two ends. This CDR3 contains 13 residues. CDR3 in amino acids: CASRGTTNERLFF. The part of the CDR3 DNA that was read is TGTGCCAGCAGGGGGACAACCAACGAAAGATTATTT.

This clone has just a few counts. Gene names follow the mouse nomenclature. The read stops 1 residue short of the end of the CDR3; the missing end is completed from the germline J gene. V is TRBV16 and J is TRBJ2-7; TRBD2 agrees at 7 bases. The CDR3 length is 14 residues. The V segment lost 3 bases and the J segment 0 bases; nucleotides outside the gene matches: 2. Looked up from germline, CDR1 is SGHSA and CDR2 is FRNQAP. The CDR3 region is CASSLTGSSYEQYF. CDR3 bases read: TGTGCAAGCAGCTTGACTGGGAGCTCCTATGAACAGTAC.

Of note for this clone: Mouse germline and gene names are used. Coverage ceases 1 residue before the CDR3 finishes, and the germline J gene fills in the end. This chain connects TRBV19 to TRBJ1-6; D may be TRBD1 (6 bases). TRBJ1-6 is an ORF; its function is uncertain. The germline V and J ends were trimmed by 4 bases and 7 bases, with 9 bases remaining between them. CDR1 is FNHDT and CDR2 is SITEND in the germline V gene (reference sequence). The CDR3 totals 13 residues. The CDR3 loop reads CASSQGRNSPLYF. CDR3 DNA (partial): TGTGCCAGCAGTCAGGGGAGGAATTCGCCCCTCTAC.

This clone has more than one count but fewer than ten. The genes are named according to mouse. Read sequence stops 1 residue before the CDR3 end, and the germline J gene provides the missing end. V is TRBV20 and J is TRBJ1-1; D call uncertain. Germline values: CDR1 GFQATS, CDR2 STVNSAI. There are 12 residues in the CDR3. With 1 base removed from V and 1 base from J, the gap between germline ends came to 4 bases. CDR3 DNA (partial): TGTGGTGCTAGGGCAGGGAACACAGAAGTCTTC. It translates to CGARAGNTEVF. The complete CDR3 protein is CGARAGNTEVFF.

A word on this clone: The germline and genes are mouse ones. Read sequence stops 1 residue before the CDR3 end, and the germline J gene provides the missing end. The chain uses TRBV3 and TRBJ1-3, with D perhaps matching TRBD1 (5 bases). Germline assignment: CDR1 SNHLY and CDR2 FYNGKV (reference sequence). This CDR3 region has 14 residues. With 5 bases removed from V and 4 bases from J, the gap between germline ends came to 12 bases. The chain's CDR3 is CASSPQGAGNTLYF. The part of the CDR3 DNA that was read is TGTGCCAGCAGCCCCCAGGGAGCCGGAAATACGCTCTAT.